This TCR beta chain was retrieved from a study of T cell responses to AZD1222 COVID-19 vaccine. The CDR3 has 15 residues. Germline V gene data show CDR1 as SGHNT and CDR2 as YYREEE (reference sequence). Trimming took off 4 bases at V and 0 bases at J, with 12 bases between the two ends. Study conclusions and caveats: An increase in Spike-specific TCR breadth and depth was observed after two AZD1222 doses.

Worth noting for this clone: No antigen is known for it.

Method: immunoSEQ multiplex PCR; TCRdb's copy keeps in-frame clones and lacks some. The table has 110,000 to 150,000 clones, approximately 92% seen once. J is TRBJ2-3 and V is TRBV5-4; weak D call: TRBD2 (6 bases). Sequencing used peripheral blood, obtained on day 0 of AZD1222 vaccination. The clonotype was recovered from an adult in good health. For the CDR3, the DNA is TGTGCCAGCAGCCTGAGCGGGCTTAGCACAGATACGCAGTATTTT. Translation gives CASSLSGLSTDTQYF.